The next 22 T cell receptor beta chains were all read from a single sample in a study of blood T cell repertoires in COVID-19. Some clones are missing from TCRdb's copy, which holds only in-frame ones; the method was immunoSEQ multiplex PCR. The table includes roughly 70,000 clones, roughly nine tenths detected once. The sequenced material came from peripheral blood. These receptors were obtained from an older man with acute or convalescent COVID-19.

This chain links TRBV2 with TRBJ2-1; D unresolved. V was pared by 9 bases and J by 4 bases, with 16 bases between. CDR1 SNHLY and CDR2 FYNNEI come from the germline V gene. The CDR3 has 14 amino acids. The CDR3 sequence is CASSTQALYNEQFF. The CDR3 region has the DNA TGTGCCAGTTCTACCCAAGCCCTATACAATGAGCAGTTCTTC.

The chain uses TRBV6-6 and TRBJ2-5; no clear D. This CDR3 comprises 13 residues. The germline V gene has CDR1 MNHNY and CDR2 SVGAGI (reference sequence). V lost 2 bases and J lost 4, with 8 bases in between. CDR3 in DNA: TGTGCCAGCAGTTACCCCCCGCGAGAGACCCAGTACTTC. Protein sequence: CASSYPPRETQYF.

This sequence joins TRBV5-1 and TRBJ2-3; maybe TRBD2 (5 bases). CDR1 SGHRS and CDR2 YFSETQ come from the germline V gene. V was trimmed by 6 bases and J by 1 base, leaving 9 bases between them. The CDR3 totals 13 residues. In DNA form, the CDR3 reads TGCGCCAGCACCCAGGAGGGCACAGATACGCAGTATTTT. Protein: CASTQEGTDTQYF.

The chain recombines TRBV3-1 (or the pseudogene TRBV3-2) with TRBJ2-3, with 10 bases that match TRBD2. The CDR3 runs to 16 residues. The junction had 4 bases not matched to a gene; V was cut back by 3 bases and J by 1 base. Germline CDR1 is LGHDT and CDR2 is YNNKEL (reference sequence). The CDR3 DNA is TGTGCCAGCAGCCAGACGAGCGGGGGGGGCACAGATACGCAGTATTTT. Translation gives CASSQTSGGGTDTQYF.

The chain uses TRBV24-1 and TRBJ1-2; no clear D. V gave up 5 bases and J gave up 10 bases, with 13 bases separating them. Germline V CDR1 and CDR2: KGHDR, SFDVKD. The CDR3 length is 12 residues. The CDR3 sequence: CATSGGSPTYTF. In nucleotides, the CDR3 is TGTGCCACCAGTGGTGGCAGTCCCACCTACACCTTC.

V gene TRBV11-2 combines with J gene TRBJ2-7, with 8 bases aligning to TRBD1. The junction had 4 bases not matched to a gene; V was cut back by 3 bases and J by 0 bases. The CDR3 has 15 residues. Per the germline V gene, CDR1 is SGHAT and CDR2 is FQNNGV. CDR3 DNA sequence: TGTGCCAGCAGCTTTGACAGGGGATCCTCCTACGAGCAGTACTTC. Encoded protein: CASSFDRGSSYEQYF.

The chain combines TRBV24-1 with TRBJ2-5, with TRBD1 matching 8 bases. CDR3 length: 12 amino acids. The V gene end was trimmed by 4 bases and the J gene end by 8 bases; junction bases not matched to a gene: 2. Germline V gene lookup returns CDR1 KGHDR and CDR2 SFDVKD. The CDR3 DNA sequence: TGTGCCACCAGTGAAGCAGGGGGCACCCAGTACTTC. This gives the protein CATSEAGGTQYF.

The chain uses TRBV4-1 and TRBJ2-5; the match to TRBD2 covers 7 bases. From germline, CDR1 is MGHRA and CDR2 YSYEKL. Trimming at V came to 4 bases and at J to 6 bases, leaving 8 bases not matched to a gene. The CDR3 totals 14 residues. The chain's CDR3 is CASSLERGGKTQYF. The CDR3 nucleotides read TGCGCCAGCAGCCTAGAGCGGGGCGGGAAGACCCAGTACTTC.

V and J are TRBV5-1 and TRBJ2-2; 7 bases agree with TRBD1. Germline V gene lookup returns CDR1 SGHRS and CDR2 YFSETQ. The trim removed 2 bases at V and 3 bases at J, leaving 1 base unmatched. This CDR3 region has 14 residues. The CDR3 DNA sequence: TGCGCCAGCAGCTTACAGGGGCACACCGGGGAGCTGTTTTTT. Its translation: CASSLQGHTGELFF.

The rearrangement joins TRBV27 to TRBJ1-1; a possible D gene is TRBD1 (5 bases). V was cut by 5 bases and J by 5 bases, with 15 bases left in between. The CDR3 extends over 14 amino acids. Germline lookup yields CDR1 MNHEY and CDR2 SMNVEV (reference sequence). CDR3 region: CASSRGGVGTEAFF. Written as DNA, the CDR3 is TGTGCCAGCAGTCGCGGGGGGGTCGGGACTGAAGCTTTCTTT.

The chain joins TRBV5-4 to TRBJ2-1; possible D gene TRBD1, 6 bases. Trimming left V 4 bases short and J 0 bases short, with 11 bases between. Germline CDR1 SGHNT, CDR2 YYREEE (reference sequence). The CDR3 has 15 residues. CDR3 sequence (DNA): TGTGCCAGCAGCAAAGAGACAGGCTCCTACAATGAGCAGTTCTTC. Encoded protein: CASSKETGSYNEQFF. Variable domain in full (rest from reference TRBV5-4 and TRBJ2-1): ETGVTQSPTHLIKTRGQQVTLRCSSQSGHNTVSWYQQALGQGPQFIFQYYREEENGRGNFPPRFSGLQFPNYSSELNVNALELDDSALYLCASSKETGSYNEQFFGPGTRLTVL.

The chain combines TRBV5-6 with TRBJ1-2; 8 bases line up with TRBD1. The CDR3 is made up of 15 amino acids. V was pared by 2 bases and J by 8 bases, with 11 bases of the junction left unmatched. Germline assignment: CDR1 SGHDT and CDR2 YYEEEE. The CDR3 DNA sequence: TGTGCCAGCAGCTTAGCCCTTGACAGGGGAGGGGGCTACACCTTC. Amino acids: CASSLALDRGGGYTF.

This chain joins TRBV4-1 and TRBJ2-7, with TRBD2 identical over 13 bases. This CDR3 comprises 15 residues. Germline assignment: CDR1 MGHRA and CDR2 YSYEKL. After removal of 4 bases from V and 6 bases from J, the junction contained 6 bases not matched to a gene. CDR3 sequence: CASSRTSGRAREQYF. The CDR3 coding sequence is TGCGCCAGCAGCCGTACTAGCGGGAGGGCTCGCGAGCAGTACTTC.

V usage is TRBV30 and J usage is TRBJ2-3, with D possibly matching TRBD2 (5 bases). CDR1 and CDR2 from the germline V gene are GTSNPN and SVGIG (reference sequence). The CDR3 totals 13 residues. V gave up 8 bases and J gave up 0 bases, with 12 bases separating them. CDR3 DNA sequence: TGTGCCCTCGGTGGGAGTAGCACAGATACGCAGTATTTT. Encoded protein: CALGGSSTDTQYF.

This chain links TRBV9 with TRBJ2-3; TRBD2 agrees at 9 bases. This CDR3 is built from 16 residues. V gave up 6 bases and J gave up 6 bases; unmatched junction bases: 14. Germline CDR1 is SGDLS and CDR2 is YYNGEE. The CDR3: CASKTGLAGTGDTQYF. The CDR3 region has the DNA TGTGCCAGCAAGACGGGGCTAGCGGGGACCGGGGATACGCAGTATTTT.

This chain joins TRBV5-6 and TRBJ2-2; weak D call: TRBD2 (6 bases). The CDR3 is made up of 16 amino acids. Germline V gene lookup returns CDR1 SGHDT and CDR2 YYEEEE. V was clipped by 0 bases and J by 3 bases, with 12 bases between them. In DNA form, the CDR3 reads TGTGCCAGCAGCTTGGATGGCGGGACGTACACCGGGGAGCTGTTTTTT. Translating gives CASSLDGGTYTGELFF.

The CDR3 nucleotides read TGTGCCAGCAGTTTCTACGGGACAGCGATCCAAGAGACCCAGTACTTC. Translated: CASSFYGTAIQETQYF. The rearrangement uses TRBV27 and TRBJ2-5; 7 nucleotides match TRBD1. The length of the CDR3 is 16 residues. The V gene end was trimmed by 3 bases and the J gene end by 1 base; junction bases not matched to a gene: 8. Germline values: CDR1 MNHEY, CDR2 SMNVEV (reference sequence).

The CDR3 is CASSLRTSGTQETQYF. DNA for the CDR3: TGTGCCAGTAGTCTCCGGACTAGCGGAACCCAAGAGACCCAGTACTTC. This rearrangement joins TRBV19 to TRBJ2-5, with TRBD2 matching 10 bases. With V trimmed by 5 bases and J by 1 base, 7 bases remained unmatched. Germline loops: CDR1 LNHDA, CDR2 SQIVND (reference sequence). The CDR3 has 16 amino acids.

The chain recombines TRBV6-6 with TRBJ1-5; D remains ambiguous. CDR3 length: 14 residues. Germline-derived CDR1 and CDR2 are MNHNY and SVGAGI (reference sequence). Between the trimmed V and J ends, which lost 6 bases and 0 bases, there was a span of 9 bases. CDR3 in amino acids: CASSFTDSNQPQHF. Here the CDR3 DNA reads TGTGCCAGCAGCTTTACAGATAGCAATCAGCCCCAGCATTTT.

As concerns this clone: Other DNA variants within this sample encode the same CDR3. In DNA form, the CDR3 reads TGCGCCAGCAGCCCCGGTGGGACAGCAACCTACGAGCAGTACTTC. Encoded protein: CASSPGGTATYEQYF. V gene TRBV5-1 combines with J gene TRBJ2-7, with TRBD1 matching over 7 bases. CDR1 is SGHRS and CDR2 is YFSETQ in the germline V gene. The CDR3 runs to 15 residues. Trimming removed 4 bases from V and 2 bases from J; junction bases left unmatched: 9.

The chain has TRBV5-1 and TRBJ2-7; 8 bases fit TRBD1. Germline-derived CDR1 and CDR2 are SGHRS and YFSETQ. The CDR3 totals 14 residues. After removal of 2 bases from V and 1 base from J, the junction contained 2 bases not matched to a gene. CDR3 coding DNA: TGCGCCAGCAGCTTAGACAGGGGATCCTACGAGCAGTACTTC. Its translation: CASSLDRGSYEQYF.

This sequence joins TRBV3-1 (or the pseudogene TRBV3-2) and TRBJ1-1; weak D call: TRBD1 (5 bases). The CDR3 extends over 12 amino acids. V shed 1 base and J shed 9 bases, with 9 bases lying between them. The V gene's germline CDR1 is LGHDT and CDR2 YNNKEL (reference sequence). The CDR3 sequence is CASSQGGRKAFF. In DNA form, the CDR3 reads TGTGCCAGCAGCCAAGGGGGCAGGAAAGCTTTCTTT.